What follows describes a single T cell receptor beta chain. Its specificity is unknown. The J segment lost 4 bases and the V segment lost 0 bases, leaving 7 bases of the junction unmatched. The CDR3 has 17 amino acids. Germline CDR1 SGDLS, CDR2 YYNGEE. This specimen belongs to a study of cytomegalovirus exposure and HLA in healthy donors. Study results and caveats: CMV antigen specificity was confirmed in vitro for three CMV-associated chains.

Both 60 Vbeta primers and 13 Jbeta primers went into the PCR. Here immunoSEQ multiplex PCR was the method, and the copy in TCRdb shows in-frame clones only, minus some. The sample shows 150,000 to 160,000 clones, approximately 81% of them seen only once. Sequences were obtained from PBMCs. This clonotype was obtained from a woman under 30 in good health and CMV-seronegative. The J gene is TRBJ2-3, the V gene TRBV9, with TRBD2 identical over 11 bases. Here the CDR3 reads CASSVAPGTSGADTQYF. The CDR3 DNA is TGTGCCAGCAGCGTAGCCCCGGGGACTAGCGGTGCAGATACGCAGTATTTT.